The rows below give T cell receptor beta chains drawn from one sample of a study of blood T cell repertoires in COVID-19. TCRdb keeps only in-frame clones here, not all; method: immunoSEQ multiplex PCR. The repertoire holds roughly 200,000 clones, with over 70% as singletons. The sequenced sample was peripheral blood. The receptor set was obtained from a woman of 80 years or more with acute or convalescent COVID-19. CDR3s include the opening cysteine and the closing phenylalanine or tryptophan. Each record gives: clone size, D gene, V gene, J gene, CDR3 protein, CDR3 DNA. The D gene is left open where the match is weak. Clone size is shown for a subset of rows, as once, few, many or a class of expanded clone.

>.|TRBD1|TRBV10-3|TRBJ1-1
CAIRGTENTEAFF
TGTGCCATCAGAGGGACAGAGAACACTGAAGCTTTCTTT
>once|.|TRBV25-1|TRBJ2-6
CASSLEGSGANVLTF
TGTGCCAGCAGTCTGGAGGGCTCTGGGGCCAACGTCCTGACTTTC
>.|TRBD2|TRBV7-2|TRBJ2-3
CASSHSEERGPLSTDTQYF
TGTGCCAGCAGTCACAGCGAGGAGCGGGGGCCGCTTAGCACAGATACGCAGTATTTT
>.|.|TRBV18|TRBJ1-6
CASSKERGLSYNSPLHF
TGTGCCAGCTCAAAGGAGAGGGGACTCAGTTATAATTCACCCCTCCACTTT
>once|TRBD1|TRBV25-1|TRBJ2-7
CASSGQGRTYEQYF
TGTGCCAGCAGCGGACAGGGGCGGACCTACGAGCAGTACTTC
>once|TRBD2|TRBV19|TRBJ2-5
CASSIRGLAGGFQETQYF
TGTGCCAGTAGTATAAGGGGACTAGCGGGGGGGTTCCAAGAGACCCAGTACTTC
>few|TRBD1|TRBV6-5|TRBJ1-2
CASSYSGGLNYGYTF
TGTGCCAGCAGTTACTCAGGGGGCTTGAACTATGGCTACACCTTC
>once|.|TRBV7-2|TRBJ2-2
CASSLTTGTPNTGELFF
TGTGCCAGCAGCTTAACGACCGGGACACCGAACACCGGGGAGCTGTTTTTT
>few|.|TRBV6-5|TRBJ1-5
CASSLYRFSNQPQHF
TGTGCCAGCAGTTTATACAGGTTTAGCAATCAGCCCCAGCATTTT
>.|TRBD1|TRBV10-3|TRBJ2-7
CAISERTGGYEQYF
TGTGCCATCAGTGAGCGGACAGGGGGCTACGAGCAGTACTTC
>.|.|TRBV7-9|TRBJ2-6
CASSSSFSGANVLTF
TGTGCCAGCAGCTCGAGCTTCTCTGGGGCCAACGTCCTGACTTTC
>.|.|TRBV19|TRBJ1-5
CASRPTGTSNQPQHF
TGTGCCAGTAGGCCGACAGGTACCTCCAATCAGCCCCAGCATTTT
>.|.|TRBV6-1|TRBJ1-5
CASSEYVTENQPQHF
TGTGCCAGCAGTGAATACGTGACAGAGAATCAGCCCCAGCATTTT
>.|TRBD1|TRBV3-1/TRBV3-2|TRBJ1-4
CASSRQGDGEKLFF
TGTGCCAGCAGCAGACAGGGCGACGGAGAAAAACTGTTTTTT
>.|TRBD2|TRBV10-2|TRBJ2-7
CASTLSLTSGNHEQYF
TGCGCCAGCACTCTCTCCCTCACTAGCGGGAACCACGAGCAGTACTTC
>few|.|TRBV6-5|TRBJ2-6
CASSYGPSGANVLTF
TGTGCCAGCAGTTACGGGCCCTCTGGGGCCAACGTCCTGACTTTC
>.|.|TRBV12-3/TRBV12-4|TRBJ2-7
CASSRDKTYEQYF
TGTGCCAGCAGCCGGGACAAGACCTACGAGCAGTACTTC
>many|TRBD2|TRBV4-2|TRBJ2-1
CASSQGPGLAAYNEQFF
TGTGCCAGCAGCCAGGGACCGGGACTAGCGGCCTACAATGAGCAGTTCTTC
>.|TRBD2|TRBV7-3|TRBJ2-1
CASSRIAGGSYNEQFF
TGTGCCAGCAGCCGAATAGCGGGAGGCTCCTACAATGAGCAGTTCTTC
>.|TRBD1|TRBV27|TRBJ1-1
CASSRDRGQTTEAFF
TGTGCCAGCAGTAGAGACAGGGGGCAGACGACTGAAGCTTTCTTT
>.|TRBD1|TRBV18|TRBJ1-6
CASSQRTGGNNSPLHF
TGTGCCAGCTCACAGAGGACAGGGGGAAATAATTCACCCCTCCACTTT
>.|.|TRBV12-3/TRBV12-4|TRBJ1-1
CAVRGTNTEAFF
TGTGCCGTCAGGGGCACGAACACTGAAGCTTTCTTT
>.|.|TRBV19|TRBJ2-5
CASSPAGMETQYF
TGTGCCAGTAGTCCGGCCGGGATGGAGACCCAGTACTTC
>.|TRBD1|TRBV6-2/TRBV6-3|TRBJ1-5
CASSRTRTGPENQPQHF
TGTGCCAGCAGCCGTACCAGGACAGGCCCCGAGAATCAGCCCCAGCATTTT
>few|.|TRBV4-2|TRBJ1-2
CASSGQVGYGYTF
TGTGCCAGCAGCGGGCAGGTCGGCTATGGCTACACCTTC
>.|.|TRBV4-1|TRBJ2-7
CASSQERGPYEQYF
TGCGCCAGCAGCCAAGAGCGGGGGCCCTACGAGCAGTACTTC
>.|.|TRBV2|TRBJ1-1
CASSVEQVGTEAFF
TGTGCCAGCAGTGTAGAACAGGTGGGCACTGAAGCTTTCTTT
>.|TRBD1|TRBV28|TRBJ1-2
CASSRASGGLANYGYTF
TGTGCCAGCAGTCGGGCGTCAGGGGGCTTAGCTAACTATGGCTACACCTTC
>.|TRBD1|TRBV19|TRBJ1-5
CASRGNRGGLGDQPQHF
TGTGCCAGTAGAGGAAACAGGGGCGGGTTGGGAGATCAGCCCCAGCATTTT
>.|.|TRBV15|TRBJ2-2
CATSRVAVLGELFF
TGTGCCACCAGCAGAGTAGCAGTGCTCGGGGAGCTGTTTTTT
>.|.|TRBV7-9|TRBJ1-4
CASSWVRGGSYEKLFF
TGTGCCAGCAGCTGGGTCAGGGGAGGGAGTTATGAAAAACTGTTTTTT
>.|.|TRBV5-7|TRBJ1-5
CASTQPQHF
TGTGCCAGCACACAGCCCCAGCATTTT